This T cell receptor (beta chain) was identified in a study of blood T cell repertoires in COVID-19. In the study overall: Italy, Spain and the United States were the sources of the convalescent and acute COVID-19 samples. Nucleic acid was either cDNA or gDNA, and it came from T cells, B-cell-depleted T cells, or PBMCs.

Germline trimming cut 0 bases from V and 1 base from J; bases unmatched to any gene: 2. Germline CDR1 and CDR2: MDHEN and SYDVKM. The CDR3 spans 16 residues. In the original workflow: For nucleated cells, counts were estimated from reference gene primer amplification. Repertoires were generated with immunoSEQ multiplex PCR, while TCRdb's copy carries only in-frame clones and drops some. V and J calls and clone size come straight from that table; D and trimming were deduced from the DNA. The sample has roughly 84,000 clones; over 70% are singletons. The chain combines TRBV28 with TRBJ1-5; 8 bases fit TRBD1. This receptor was obtained from a woman between 40 and 50 years old with active or convalescent COVID-19. Sequenced input: peripheral blood. The CDR3 nucleotides are TGTGCCAGCAGTTTATGGACAGGGGCAAGCAATCAGCCCCAGCATTTT. Protein: CASSLWTGASNQPQHF. The whole variable domain, filled in from reference TRBV28 and TRBJ1-5, reads DVKVTQSSRYLVKRTGEKVFLECVQDMDHENMFWYRQDPGLGLRLIYFSYDVKMKEKGDIPEGYSVSREKKERFSLILESASTNQTSMYLCASSLWTGASNQPQHFGDGTRLSIL.